A single sample gave rise to the 26 T cell receptor beta chains below, sequenced in a study of T cell clones after liver transplantation. Clones were sequenced by immunoSEQ multiplex PCR, and TCRdb holds only the in-frame ones, with some missing. The table shows 99,000 or so clones, with 75% to 90% occurring only once. This specimen was CD4+ T cells from blood, taken before liver transplant. The receptor set was obtained from a human donor who received a liver transplant.

The genes are TRBV5-1 and TRBJ2-2; the match to TRBD2 covers 8 bases. CDR3 length: 18 residues. From germline, CDR1 is SGHRS and CDR2 YFSETQ. J lost 5 bases, V lost 0 bases, and 12 bases had no gene match. As DNA, the CDR3 is TGCGCCAGCAGCTTGGTTTCGAGCGGGGGCCCGAGGACCGGGGAGCTGTTTTTT. Translated: CASSLVSSGGPRTGELFF.

The gene calls are TRBV5-1 and TRBJ2-7; D gene uncertain. The V gene lost 2 bases and the J gene lost 5 bases, with 20 bases spanning the gap. The CDR3 is 16 amino acids. Germline values: CDR1 SGHRS, CDR2 YFSETQ. CDR3 DNA sequence: TGCGCCAGCAGCTTACTTACCGACGCACAAAGTCACGAGCAGTACTTC. This translates into CASSLLTDAQSHEQYF.

This clone turned up a few times. This chain uses TRBV7-6 with TRBJ1-4, with D tentatively TRBD1 (5 bases). This CDR3 is built from 17 residues. V shed 1 base and J shed 2 bases, with 14 bases lying between them. Germline V CDR1 and CDR2: SGHVS, FNYEAQ. CDR3 loop: CASSLDNPGGTNEKLFF. CDR3 in DNA: TGTGCCAGCAGCTTAGACAACCCTGGGGGTACTAATGAAAAACTGTTTTTT.

The CDR3 DNA follows: TGCGCCAGCAGCCCTGCCCAGGGTCGGACTGAAGCTTTCTTT. Translation: CASSPAQGRTEAFF. The chain is built from TRBV4-3 and TRBJ1-1, with D possibly matching TRBD1 (5 bases). V dropped 4 bases and J dropped 5 bases, with 14 bases sitting between them. In germline, CDR1 is LGHNA, CDR2 YSLEER. CDR3 size: 14 residues.

The V gene is TRBV7-2, the J gene TRBJ2-2; tentative D call: TRBD2 (7 bases). Trimming pared 3 bases from V and 6 bases from J, leaving 17 bases between. The CDR3 length is 16 residues. The V gene's germline CDR1 is SGHTA and CDR2 FQGNSA. The CDR3: CASSFFGGRPPGELFF. Here the CDR3 DNA reads TGTGCCAGCAGCTTCTTCGGGGGGCGCCCCCCCGGGGAGCTGTTTTTT.

In this sample, this clone turned up a few times. The rearrangement links TRBV18 to TRBJ1-1; D possibly corresponds to TRBD1 (6 bases). Trimming took off 5 bases at V and 0 bases at J, with 7 bases between the two ends. CDR1 is KGHSH and CDR2 is LQKENI in the germline V gene. The CDR3 extends over 13 amino acids. The DNA for the CDR3 is TGTGCCAGCTCAACAGGGATGAACACTGAAGCTTTCTTT. Translating it yields CASSTGMNTEAFF.

The chain joins TRBV28 to TRBJ1-6, with 9 bases matching TRBD1. V trimming: 2 bases; J trimming: 7 bases; junction bases outside the gene matches: 9. This CDR3 is 17 amino acids long. Germline CDR1 is MDHEN and CDR2 is SYDVKM. As DNA, the CDR3 is TGTGCCAGCAGTTTACGACAGGGGGGTGTGTTGAATTCACCCCTCCACTTT. The encoded protein is CASSLRQGGVLNSPLHF.

The V and J genes are TRBV28 and TRBJ2-7; no clear D. The germline V gene has CDR1 MDHEN and CDR2 SYDVKM. The V end was cut by 3 bases, the J end by 3 bases, with 12 bases between. This CDR3 has 14 residues. CDR3: CASSFSWTDYEQYF. CDR3 DNA: TGTGCCAGCAGTTTCTCCTGGACGGACTACGAGCAGTACTTC. Supplemented by reference TRBV28 and TRBJ2-7, the full variable domain reads DVKVTQSSRYLVKRTGEKVFLECVQDMDHENMFWYRQDPGLGLRLIYFSYDVKMKEKGDIPEGYSVSREKKERFSLILESASTNQTSMYLCASSFSWTDYEQYFGPGTRLTVT.

The rearrangement joins TRBV4-3 to TRBJ1-2; D unresolved. The germline V and J ends were trimmed by 1 base and 1 base, with 13 bases remaining between them. The CDR3 is 16 residues long. CDR1 and CDR2 (germline): LGHNA, YSLEER. The CDR3 sequence: CASSQGGRADNYGYTF. CDR3 coding DNA: TGCGCCAGCAGCCAAGGGGGAAGGGCAGATAACTATGGCTACACCTTC.

The V call is TRBV14, the J call TRBJ2-7, with 11 bases aligning to TRBD1. Germline V CDR1 and CDR2: SGHDN, FVKESK. The length of the CDR3 is 14 residues. J was trimmed by 2 bases and V by 4 bases; bases with no gene match: 1. CDR3 residues: CASSLGQGAYEQYF. In DNA, the CDR3 is TGTGCCAGCAGCCTGGGACAGGGGGCCTACGAGCAGTACTTC.

The chain has TRBV4-1 and TRBJ2-1, with a tentative D call TRBD1 (6 bases). Germline CDR1 and CDR2: MGHRA and YSYEKL. Trimming removed 4 bases from V and 0 bases from J, with 13 bases in between. The CDR3 has 16 amino acids. The CDR3 here is CASSPLQGSSYNEQFF. As DNA, the CDR3 is TGCGCCAGCAGCCCACTGCAGGGGAGCTCCTACAATGAGCAGTTCTTC.

The gene calls are TRBV19 and TRBJ2-7; D unclear. The V and J ends lost 4 bases and 3 bases respectively, with 13 bases between them. CDR1 and CDR2 (germline): LNHDA, SQIVND (reference sequence). The CDR3 totals 14 residues. The CDR3 DNA is TGTGCCAGTAGTACCCGCGCGGTCCTCTACGAGCAGTACTTC. This codes for CASSTRAVLYEQYF. Complete variable domain (other parts from reference TRBV19 and TRBJ2-7): DGGITQSPKYLFRKEGQNVTLSCEQNLNHDAMYWYRQDPGQGLRLIYYSQIVNDFQKGDIAEGYSVSREKKESFPLTVTSAQKNPTAFYLCASSTRAVLYEQYFGPGTRLTVT.

This chain links TRBV28 with TRBJ2-7; TRBD1 is a possible D gene (6 bases). The germline V and J ends were trimmed by 6 bases and 1 base, with 28 bases remaining between them. Germline V gene sequence: CDR1 MDHEN, CDR2 SYDVKM. The CDR3 has 19 residues. The CDR3 DNA sequence: TGTGCCAGCAGCCCCGGTGTTGAGACAGGCCTCTTGTGGTCCTACGAGCAGTACTTC. Translating it yields CASSPGVETGLLWSYEQYF.

V and J are TRBV5-4 and TRBJ2-1, with D hard to call. Germline V gene sequence: CDR1 SGHNT, CDR2 YYREEE (reference sequence). Deletions cut 0 bases from V and 0 bases from J, with 7 bases between. The CDR3 length is 15 residues. Written as DNA, the CDR3 is TGTGCCAGCAGCTTGGGTTCTAGCTCCTACAATGAGCAGTTCTTC. Translating gives CASSLGSSSYNEQFF.

The chain employs TRBV29-1 and TRBJ1-2; D is undetermined. The germline V and J ends were trimmed by 1 base and 3 bases, with 9 bases remaining between them. The CDR3 length is 13 residues. The V gene's germline CDR1 is SQVTM and CDR2 ANQGSEA. This chain's CDR3 is CSVEGGMDYGYTF. As DNA, the CDR3 is TGCAGCGTTGAAGGCGGGATGGACTATGGCTACACCTTC.

The CDR3 spells CASSAGGSYTF. CDR3 DNA sequence: TGTGCCAGCAGCGCCGGGGGTAGCTACACCTTC. This chain connects TRBV9 to TRBJ1-2; a weak D match, TRBD1 (5 bases). With 3 bases removed from V and 9 bases from J, the gap between germline ends came to 9 bases. The CDR3 has 11 residues. CDR1 is SGDLS, CDR2 YYNGEE, per germline.

Here the CDR3 DNA reads TGTGCCAGCAAGTCGGGGCGGGGGTCGGGGACAGATACGCAGTATTTT. This gives the protein CASKSGRGSGTDTQYF. J is TRBJ2-3 and V is TRBV2; TRBD2 matches at 7 bases. This CDR3 comprises 16 residues. Germline trimming cut 7 bases from V and 3 bases from J; bases unmatched to any gene: 13. Germline V gene sequence: CDR1 SNHLY, CDR2 FYNNEI. The complete variable domain, with remaining parts taken from reference TRBV2 and TRBJ2-3, reads EPEVTQTPSHQVTQMGQEVILRCVPISNHLYFYWYRQILGQKVEFLVSFYNNEISEKSEIFDDQFSVERPDGSNFTLKIRSTKLEDSAMYFCASKSGRGSGTDTQYFGPGTRLTVL.

This clone was seen a single time. This chain connects TRBV7-3 to TRBJ1-1; D possibly corresponds to TRBD1 (6 bases). CDR3 length: 14 residues. Germline CDR1 SGHTA, CDR2 FQGTGA. V was shortened by 5 bases and J by 5 bases, with 15 bases between the two germline ends. CDR3 DNA sequence: TGTGCCAGCAGCCTACAGGGATCCGGGACTGAAGCTTTCTTT. Protein sequence: CASSLQGSGTEAFF.

This sequence joins TRBV5-8 and TRBJ2-1; possibly TRBD1 or TRBD2 for D (6 bases each). V lost 0 bases and J lost 4, with 11 bases in between. CDR1 and CDR2 from the germline V gene are SGHTS and YDEGEE. The CDR3 extends over 15 amino acids. DNA for the CDR3: TGTGCCAGCAGCTTGGGGGGGGCGAGGTACAATGAGCAGTTCTTC. Its protein product is CASSLGGARYNEQFF.

DNA for the CDR3: TGCAGCGTTAACAGGGGGGACACTGAAGCTTTCTTT. It is translated as CSVNRGDTEAFF. J is TRBJ1-1 and V is TRBV29-1; 8 nucleotides match TRBD1. This CDR3 region has 12 residues. Germline V gene lookup returns CDR1 SQVTM and CDR2 ANQGSEA. J was trimmed by 3 bases and V by 5 bases; bases with no gene match: 2.

This chain connects TRBV5-6 to TRBJ1-1; D unresolved. CDR3 length: 13 amino acids. With 4 bases removed from V and 10 bases from J, the gap between germline ends came to 17 bases. Per the germline V gene, CDR1 is SGHDT and CDR2 is YYEEEE. The DNA of the CDR3 is TGTGCCAGCAGCCAGATCGAGGAAGGCCGAGCTTTCTTT. Protein sequence: CASSQIEEGRAFF.

For the CDR3, the DNA is TGTGCCAGCAGCCAATCTCCCGGGACAGGGACGTACGAGCAGTACTTC. Translated: CASSQSPGTGTYEQYF. V gene TRBV16 combines with J gene TRBJ2-7, with TRBD1 identical over 9 bases. The germline V gene has CDR1 KGHSY and CDR2 FQNENV. The V and J ends lost 0 bases and 4 bases, in that order; junction bases with no gene match: 7. The CDR3 is 16 residues long.

V gene TRBV7-8 combines with J gene TRBJ2-5; D remains unclear. Between the trimmed V and J ends, which lost 5 bases and 5 bases, there was a span of 6 bases. The CDR3 runs 11 residues. The germline CDR1 and CDR2 sequences are SGHVS and FQNEAQ. CDR3 region: CASSREETQYF. The CDR3, as DNA: TGTGCCAGCAGCAGAGAGGAGACCCAGTACTTC.

The rearrangement joins TRBV19 to TRBJ2-7; D may match TRBD1 or TRBD2 (5 bases each). Germline CDR1 is LNHDA and CDR2 is SQIVND (reference sequence). This CDR3 contains 14 residues. V lost 3 bases and J 6 bases, leaving 15 bases between the germline ends. CDR3 residues: CASSISGAPSEQYF. As DNA, the CDR3 is TGTGCCAGTAGTATTTCCGGGGCCCCATCCGAGCAGTACTTC.

This clone was picked up a small number of times. The chain links TRBV10-3 to TRBJ1-2; the D is unclear. CDR1 and CDR2 (germline): ENHRY, SYGVKD. Between the trimmed V and J ends, which lost 6 bases and 10 bases, there was a span of 21 bases. The CDR3 extends over 14 amino acids. The CDR3 DNA is TGTGCCATCAGGGCAGCCGCCACAGAAGTTGACTACACCTTC. It encodes CAIRAAATEVDYTF.

The chain is built from TRBV4-1 and TRBJ1-2; no definite D call. V lost 1 base to trimming and J lost 3 bases, with 18 bases between them. The CDR3 length is 17 residues. The germline CDR1 and CDR2 sequences are MGHRA and YSYEKL. The CDR3 nucleotides are TGCGCCAGCAGCCAAGCAAACAGAGACCAAGCACACTATGGCTACACCTTC. Translation gives CASSQANRDQAHYGYTF.